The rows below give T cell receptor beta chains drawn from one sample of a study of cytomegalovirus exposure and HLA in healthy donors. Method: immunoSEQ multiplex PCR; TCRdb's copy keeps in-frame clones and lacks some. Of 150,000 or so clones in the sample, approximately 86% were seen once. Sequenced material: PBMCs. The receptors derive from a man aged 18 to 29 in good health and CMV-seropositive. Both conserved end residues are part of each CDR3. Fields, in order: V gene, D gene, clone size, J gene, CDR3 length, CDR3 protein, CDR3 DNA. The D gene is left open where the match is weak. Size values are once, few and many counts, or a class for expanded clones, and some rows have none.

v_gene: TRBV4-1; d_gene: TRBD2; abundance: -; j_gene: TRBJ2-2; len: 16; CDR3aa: CASSQDGGLVSGELFF; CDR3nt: TGCGCCAGCAGCCAAGATGGGGGACTAGTATCCGGGGAGCTGTTTTTT
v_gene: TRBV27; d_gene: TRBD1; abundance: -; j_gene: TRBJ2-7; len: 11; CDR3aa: CASRGGSEQYF; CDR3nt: TGTGCCAGCCGAGGGGGCTCCGAGCAGTACTTC
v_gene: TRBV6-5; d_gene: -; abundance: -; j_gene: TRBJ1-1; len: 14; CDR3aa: CASSSTGMNTEAFF; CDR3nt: TGTGCCAGCAGCTCAACAGGGATGAACACTGAAGCTTTCTTT
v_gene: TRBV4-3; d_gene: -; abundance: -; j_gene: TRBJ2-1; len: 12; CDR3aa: CASSQHGSEQFF; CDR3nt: TGCGCCAGCAGCCAACACGGGAGTGAGCAGTTCTTC
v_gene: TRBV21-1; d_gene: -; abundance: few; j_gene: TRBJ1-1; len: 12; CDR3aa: CASSRRDTEAFF; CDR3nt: TGTGCCAGCAGCAGGCGGGACACTGAAGCTTTCTTT
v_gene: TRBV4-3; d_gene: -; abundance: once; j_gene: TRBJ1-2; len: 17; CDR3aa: CASSQDSQGGDGYGYTF; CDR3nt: TGCGCCAGCAGCCAAGATTCCCAGGGAGGGGATGGCTATGGCTACACCTTC
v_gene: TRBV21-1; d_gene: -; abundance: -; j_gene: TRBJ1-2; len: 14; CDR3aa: CASSKEHRSYGYTF; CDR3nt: TGTGCCAGCAGCAAAGAACACAGGTCCTATGGCTACACCTTC
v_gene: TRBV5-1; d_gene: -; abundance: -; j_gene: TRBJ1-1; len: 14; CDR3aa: CASSALTGTPEAFF; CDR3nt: TGCGCCAGCAGCGCCTTGACAGGAACCCCCGAAGCTTTCTTT
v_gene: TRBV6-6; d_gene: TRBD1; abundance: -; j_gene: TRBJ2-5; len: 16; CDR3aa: CASSYGGQGAGETQYF; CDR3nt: TGTGCCAGCAGTTACGGAGGACAGGGGGCCGGGGAGACCCAGTACTTC
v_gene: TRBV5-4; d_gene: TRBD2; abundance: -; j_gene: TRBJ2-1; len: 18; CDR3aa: CASLPQPWTSGGHNEQFF; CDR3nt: TGTGCCAGCCTTCCGCAGCCCTGGACTAGCGGGGGGCACAATGAGCAGTTCTTC
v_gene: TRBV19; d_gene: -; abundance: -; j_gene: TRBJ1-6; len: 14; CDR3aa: CASSVTPGNSPLHF; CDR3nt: TGTGCCAGTAGTGTGACTCCGGGGAATTCACCCCTCCACTTT
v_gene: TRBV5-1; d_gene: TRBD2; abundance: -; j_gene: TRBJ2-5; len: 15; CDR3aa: CASSPRLAGGETQYF; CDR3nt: TGCGCCAGCAGCCCCCGACTAGCGGGGGGGGAGACCCAGTACTTC
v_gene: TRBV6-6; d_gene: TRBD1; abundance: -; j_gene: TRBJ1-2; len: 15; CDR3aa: CASSYGGQANYGYTF; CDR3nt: TGTGCCAGCAGTTACGGCGGACAGGCTAACTATGGCTACACCTTC
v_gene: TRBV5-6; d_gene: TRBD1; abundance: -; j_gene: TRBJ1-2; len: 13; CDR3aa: CASSPGQDRSYTF; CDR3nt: TGTGCCAGCAGCCCCGGACAGGATCGCAGCTACACCTTC
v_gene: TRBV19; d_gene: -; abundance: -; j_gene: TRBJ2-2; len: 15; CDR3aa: CASEQSRSNTGELFF; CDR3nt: TGTGCCAGCGAACAATCTAGATCGAACACCGGGGAGCTGTTTTTT
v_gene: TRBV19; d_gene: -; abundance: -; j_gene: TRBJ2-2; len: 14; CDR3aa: CASSIEASTGELFF; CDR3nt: TGTGCCAGTAGTATAGAGGCCTCCACCGGGGAGCTGTTTTTT
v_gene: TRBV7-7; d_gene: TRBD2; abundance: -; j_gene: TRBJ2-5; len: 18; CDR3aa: CASSSREYGRAEGETQYF; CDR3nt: TGTGCCAGCAGCTCCCGAGAGTATGGGAGGGCGGAAGGAGAGACCCAGTACTTC
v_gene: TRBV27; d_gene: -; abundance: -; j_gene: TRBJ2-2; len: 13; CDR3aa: CAIRQGGTGELFF; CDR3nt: TGTGCCATACGACAGGGAGGAACCGGGGAGCTGTTTTTT
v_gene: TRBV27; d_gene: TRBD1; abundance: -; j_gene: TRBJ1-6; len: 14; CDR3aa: CASRLDRGNSPLHF; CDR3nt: TGTGCCAGCAGGTTAGACAGGGGCAATTCACCCCTCCACTTT
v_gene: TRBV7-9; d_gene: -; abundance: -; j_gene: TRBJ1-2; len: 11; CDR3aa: CASSSYYGYTF; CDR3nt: TGTGCCAGCAGCTCGTACTATGGCTACACCTTC
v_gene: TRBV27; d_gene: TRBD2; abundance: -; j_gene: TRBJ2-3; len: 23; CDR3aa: CASSLFSPRPGLAGGRGTDTQYF; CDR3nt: TGTGCCAGCAGTTTATTCTCACCCAGACCGGGACTAGCGGGGGGACGGGGCACAGATACGCAGTATTTT
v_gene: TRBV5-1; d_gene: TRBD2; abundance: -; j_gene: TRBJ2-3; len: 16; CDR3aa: CASSLGSSGATDTQYF; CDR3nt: TGCGCCAGCAGCCTGGGGAGTAGCGGGGCAACAGATACGCAGTATTTT
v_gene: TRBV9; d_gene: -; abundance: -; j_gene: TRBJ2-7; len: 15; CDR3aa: CASSVFSGFLYEQYF; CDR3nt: TGTGCCAGCAGCGTTTTCTCGGGGTTCCTCTACGAGCAGTACTTC
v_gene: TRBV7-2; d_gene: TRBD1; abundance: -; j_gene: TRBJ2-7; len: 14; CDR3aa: CASSSTGGSYEQYF; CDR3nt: TGTGCCAGCAGCTCGACAGGGGGCTCCTACGAGCAGTACTTC
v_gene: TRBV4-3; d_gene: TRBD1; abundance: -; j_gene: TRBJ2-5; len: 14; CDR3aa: CASSPSDRGETQYF; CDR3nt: TGCGCCAGCAGCCCTTCGGACAGGGGAGAGACCCAGTACTTC
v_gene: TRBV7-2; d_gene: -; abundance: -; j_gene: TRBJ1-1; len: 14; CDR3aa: CASTVTGYGTEAFF; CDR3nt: TGTGCCAGCACCGTAACAGGGTACGGCACTGAAGCTTTCTTT
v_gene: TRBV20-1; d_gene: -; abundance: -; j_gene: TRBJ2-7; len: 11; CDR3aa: CSASDRYEQYF; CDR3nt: TGCAGTGCAAGCGACAGGTACGAGCAGTACTTC
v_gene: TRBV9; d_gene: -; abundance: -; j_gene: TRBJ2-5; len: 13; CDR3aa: CASSKPGKETQYF; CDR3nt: TGTGCCAGCAGTAAGCCGGGGAAAGAGACCCAGTACTTC
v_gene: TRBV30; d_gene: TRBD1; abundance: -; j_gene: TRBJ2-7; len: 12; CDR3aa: CAWSGQFYEQYF; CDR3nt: TGTGCCTGGTCGGGACAGTTCTACGAGCAGTACTTC
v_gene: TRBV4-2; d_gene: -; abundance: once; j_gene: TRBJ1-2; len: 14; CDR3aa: CASSQAGANYGYTF; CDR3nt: TGTGCCAGCAGCCAAGCGGGGGCTAACTATGGCTACACCTTC
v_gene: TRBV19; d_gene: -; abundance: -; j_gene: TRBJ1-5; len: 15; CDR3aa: CASSILADIYQPQHF; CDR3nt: -
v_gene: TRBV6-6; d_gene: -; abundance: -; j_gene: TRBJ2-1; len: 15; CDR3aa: CASSYPAVTTDEQFF; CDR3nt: TGTGCCAGCAGTTACCCCGCGGTGACTACGGATGAGCAGTTCTTC
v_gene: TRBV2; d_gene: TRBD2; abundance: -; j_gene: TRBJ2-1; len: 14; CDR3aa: CASATSGRVGEQFF; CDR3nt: TGTGCCAGCGCTACTAGCGGGAGGGTTGGTGAGCAGTTCTTC
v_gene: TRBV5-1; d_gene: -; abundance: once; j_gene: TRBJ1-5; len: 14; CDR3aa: CASSPDSSNQPQHF; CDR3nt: TGCGCCAGCAGCCCCGACAGTAGCAATCAGCCCCAGCATTTT
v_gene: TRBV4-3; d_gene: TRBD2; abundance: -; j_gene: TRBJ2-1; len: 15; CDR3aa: CASSSSGSIYNEQFF; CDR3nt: TGCGCCAGCAGCTCCAGCGGGAGTATCTACAATGAGCAGTTCTTC
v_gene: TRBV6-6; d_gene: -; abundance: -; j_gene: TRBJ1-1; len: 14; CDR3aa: CASSYRGLDTEAFF; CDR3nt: TGTGCCAGCAGTTATCGAGGGCTTGACACTGAAGCTTTCTTT
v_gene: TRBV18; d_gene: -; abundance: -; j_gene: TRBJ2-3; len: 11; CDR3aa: CASSLTDTQYF; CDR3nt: TGTGCCAGCTCCCTCACAGATACGCAGTATTTT
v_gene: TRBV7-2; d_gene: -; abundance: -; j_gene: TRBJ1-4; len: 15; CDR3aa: CASSTGNPTNEKLFF; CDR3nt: TGTGCCAGCAGCACCGGTAACCCAACTAATGAAAAACTGTTTTTT
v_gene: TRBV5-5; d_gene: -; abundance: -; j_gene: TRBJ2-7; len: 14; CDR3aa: CASSLAAGSYEQYF; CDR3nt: TGTGCCAGCAGCTTGGCGGCGGGGTCCTACGAGCAGTACTTC
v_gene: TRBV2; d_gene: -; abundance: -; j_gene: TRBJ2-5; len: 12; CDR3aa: CAVGTLQETQYF; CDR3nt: TGTGCCGTTGGGACTTTACAAGAGACCCAGTACTTC
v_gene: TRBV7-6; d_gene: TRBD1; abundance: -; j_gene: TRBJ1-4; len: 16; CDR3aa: CASSATTGGFNEKLFF; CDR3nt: TGTGCCAGCAGCGCAACGACAGGGGGGTTTAATGAAAAACTGTTTTTT
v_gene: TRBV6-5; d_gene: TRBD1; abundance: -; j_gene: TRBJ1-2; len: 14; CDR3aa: CASSLNRDSYGYTF; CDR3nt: TGTGCCAGCAGTCTAAACCGGGACAGCTATGGCTACACCTTC
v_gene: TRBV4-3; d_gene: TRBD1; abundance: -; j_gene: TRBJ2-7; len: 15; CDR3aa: CASSQGGTGDYEQYF; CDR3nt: TGCGCCAGCAGCCAAGGGGGGACAGGGGACTACGAGCAGTACTTC